These 25 T cell receptor beta chains were all obtained from the same sample, sequenced in a study of vaccination and CD4 T cells after COVID-19. No antigen has been assigned to these receptors. Sequenced with the Oncomine TCR Beta short-read assay was DNA taken from cultured CD4+ T cells. A single record per CDR3 protein comes from TCRdb applying MiXCR to the PCR reads. Here the sample spans about 14,000 distinct CDR3 sequences, roughly 28% being singletons. The treatment: roughly ten-day PBMC culture with coronavirus spike peptide pools or control peptides (ViraFEST assay). The sequencing input was cultured CD4+ T cells from blood. The receptors come from a human donor with COVID-19.

This chain links TRBV7-2 with TRBJ2-1; D remains unclear. Germline lookup yields CDR1 SGHTA and CDR2 FQGNSA. Trimming removed 5 bases from V and 8 bases from J, with 16 bases in between. This CDR3 contains 14 residues. CDR3 loop: CASSPFNRLDEQFF. DNA for the CDR3: TGTGCCAGCAGCCCCTTCAACCGGTTGGATGAGCAGTTCTTC. Supplemented by reference TRBV7-2 and TRBJ2-1, the full variable domain reads GAGVSQSPSNKVTEKGKDVELRCDPISGHTALYWYRQSLGQGLEFLIYFQGNSAPDKSGLPSDRFSAERTGGSVSTLTIQRTQQEDSAVYLCASSPFNRLDEQFFGPGTRLTVL.

J is TRBJ2-3 and V is TRBV20-1; 7 positions match TRBD1. CDR1 and CDR2 from the germline V gene are DFQATT and SNEGSKA (reference sequence). The ends lost 4 bases at V and 2 bases at J; junction bases unmatched: 9. The CDR3 spans 15 residues. The CDR3 DNA sequence: TGCAGTGCTACTTCCGGGACAGAAAACACAGATACGCAGTATTTT. Its protein product is CSATSGTENTDTQYF.

The rearrangement joins TRBV28 to TRBJ2-5; D not certain. Germline lookup yields CDR1 MDHEN and CDR2 SYDVKM. The germline V and J ends were trimmed by 4 bases and 2 bases, with 17 bases remaining between them. This CDR3 contains 16 residues. DNA of the CDR3: TGTGCCAGCAGTTCTATAAGGGCCGTGGGTCAAGAGACCCAGTACTTC. Residues: CASSSIRAVGQETQYF.

This clonotype showed up just a few times. V gene TRBV9 combines with J gene TRBJ2-2, with D perhaps being TRBD1 or TRBD2 (5 bases each). Germline V gene sequence: CDR1 SGDLS, CDR2 YYNGEE. V lost 0 bases to trimming and J lost 0 bases, with 12 bases between them. The CDR3 sequence is 17 residues long. The CDR3 loop is CASSVVVGVSNTGELFF. As DNA, the CDR3 is TGTGCCAGCAGCGTAGTTGTGGGGGTATCGAACACCGGGGAGCTGTTTTTT.

By sample share, this clonotype is medium-sized. The chain carries TRBV7-2 and TRBJ2-3; 8 nucleotides align to TRBD2. The CDR3 totals 15 residues. The germline V gene has CDR1 SGHTA and CDR2 FQGNSA. V was pared by 3 bases and J by 4 bases, with 6 bases of the junction left unmatched. The CDR3 nucleotides are TGTGCCAGCAGCTTGGCGGGGGGCGTTGCAGATACGCAGTATTTT. Its translation is CASSLAGGVADTQYF.

The J gene is TRBJ1-1, the V gene TRBV5-8; no reliable D call. Germline lookup yields CDR1 SGHTS and CDR2 YDEGEE. V was pared by 0 bases and J by 0 bases, with 9 bases between. The CDR3 is made up of 15 amino acids. CDR3 DNA: TGTGCCAGCAGCTTGGTTGGAGGGATGAACACTGAAGCTTTCTTT. Translated: CASSLVGGMNTEAFF.

The chain recombines TRBV19 with TRBJ2-7; D is possibly TRBD2 (5 bases). CDR3 size: 17 residues. Germline CDR1 reads LNHDA; CDR2 reads SQIVND (reference sequence). V lost 4 bases, J lost 6 bases, and 25 bases lay in between. For the CDR3, the DNA is TGTGCCAGTAGTAACCCAAATGCGGACGGAGGAGGCGGCGAGCAGTACTTC. Translated: CASSNPNADGGGGEQYF. Together with reference TRBV19 and TRBJ2-7, the CDR3 gives the full variable domain: DGGITQSPKYLFRKEGQNVTLSCEQNLNHDAMYWYRQDPGQGLRLIYYSQIVNDFQKGDIAEGYSVSREKKESFPLTVTSAQKNPTAFYLCASSNPNADGGGGEQYFGPGTRLTVT.

The chain carries TRBV5-4 and TRBJ2-5; TRBD1 matches 7 bases. The V segment lost 6 bases and the J segment 5 bases; nucleotides outside the gene matches: 13. This CDR3 has 15 amino acids. Germline values: CDR1 SGHNT, CDR2 YYREEE (reference sequence). CDR3 bases: TGTGCCAGCACCTCCCTGGGGGACAGAAGCGAGACCCAGTACTTC. This gives the protein CASTSLGDRSETQYF.

This clonotype showed up just a few times. V usage is TRBV6-5 and J usage is TRBJ1-3, with D unresolved. The CDR3 has 13 residues. V dropped 4 bases and J dropped 5 bases, with 9 bases sitting between them. CDR1 and CDR2 (germline): MNHEY, SVGAGI. The CDR3 loop is CASSSPGRNTIYF. CDR3 nucleotide sequence: TGTGCCAGCAGTTCCCCGGGGAGAAACACCATATATTTT.

The rearrangement uses TRBV5-1 and TRBJ1-2; 8 positions agree with TRBD1. This CDR3 comprises 16 residues. Germline CDR1 is SGHRS and CDR2 is YFSETQ. The V segment lost 3 bases and the J segment 7 bases; nucleotides outside the gene matches: 14. CDR3 coding DNA: TGCGCCAGCAGCTCCGGGACAGGTGCTTCACGAGGTGGCTACACCTTC. Translation: CASSSGTGASRGGYTF.

This chain uses TRBV7-8 with TRBJ2-7; 11 positions match TRBD1. Trimming at V came to 2 bases and at J to 3 bases, leaving 3 bases not matched to a gene. The germline V gene has CDR1 SGHVS and CDR2 FQNEAQ. The CDR3 length is 15 residues. CDR3 nucleotide sequence: TGTGCCAGCAGCTTAACGGGGACAGGGGGCTACGAGCAGTACTTC. Protein sequence: CASSLTGTGGYEQYF.

This clonotype was picked up a small number of times. The chain joins TRBV19 to TRBJ2-2; TRBD1 matches 8 bases. The J segment lost 7 bases and the V segment lost 4 bases, leaving 5 bases of the junction unmatched. CDR3 length: 14 amino acids. CDR1 LNHDA and CDR2 SQIVND come from the germline V gene (reference sequence). CDR3 nucleotides: TGTGCCAGTAGTAGGACAGGGAATAGCGGGGAGCTGTTTTTT. It yields the protein CASSRTGNSGELFF.

The rearrangement joins TRBV6-1 to TRBJ2-7, with 7 bases fitting TRBD1. The CDR3 runs 13 residues. Germline V gives CDR1 MNHNS, CDR2 SASEGT. The trim removed 6 bases at V and 6 bases at J, leaving 8 bases unmatched. The CDR3 is CASSELQGLEQYF. In DNA, the CDR3 is TGTGCCAGCAGCGAGTTACAGGGGCTCGAGCAGTACTTC.

This clonotype was seen only a few times. The J gene is TRBJ2-3, the V gene TRBV9; D possibly matches TRBD1 or TRBD2 (5 bases each). From germline, CDR1 is SGDLS and CDR2 YYNGEE. V was shortened by 3 bases and J by 8 bases, with 13 bases between the two germline ends. The CDR3 has 13 residues. CDR3 sequence (DNA): TGTGCCAGCAGCGAGGGAGACAGTTTTACGCAGTATTTT. This gives the protein CASSEGDSFTQYF.

This chain links TRBV6-2 or TRBV6-3 with TRBJ2-3; a possible D gene is TRBD2 (7 bases). The CDR3 sequence is 16 residues long. Germline assignment: CDR1 MNHEY and CDR2 SVGEGT. V dropped 4 bases and J dropped 2 bases, with 16 bases sitting between them. The CDR3 is CASSSIHAGATDTQYF. DNA of the CDR3: TGTGCCAGCAGTTCCATCCATGCGGGGGCCACAGATACGCAGTATTTT.

This clonotype was seen only a few times. The J gene is TRBJ1-4, the V gene TRBV20-1; D unresolved. The CDR3 length is 14 residues. Germline V gene lookup returns CDR1 DFQATT and CDR2 SNEGSKA (reference sequence). V lost 0 bases and J lost 0, with 5 bases in between. CDR3 nucleotides: TGCAGTGCTAGAGATGGGGCAACTAATGAAAAACTGTTTTTT. It codes for CSARDGATNEKLFF.

The chain carries TRBV7-3 and TRBJ2-5, with 8 nucleotides matching TRBD1. Germline loops: CDR1 SGHTA, CDR2 FQGTGA. This CDR3 region has 14 residues. The trim removed 4 bases at V and 5 bases at J, leaving 6 bases unmatched. CDR3 protein: CASSSAGGRETQYF. The CDR3, as DNA: TGTGCCAGCAGCTCGGCAGGGGGCAGGGAGACCCAGTACTTC.

The genes are TRBV28 and TRBJ2-6, with 10 nucleotides matching TRBD1. The V gene's germline CDR1 is MDHEN and CDR2 SYDVKM. The CDR3 sequence is 18 residues long. Trimming at V came to 3 bases and at J to 2 bases, leaving 7 bases not matched to a gene. CDR3: CASSFAGTGVTGANVLTF. CDR3 in DNA: TGTGCCAGCAGTTTTGCCGGGACAGGGGTAACTGGGGCCAACGTCCTGACTTTC. The complete variable domain, with remaining parts taken from reference TRBV28 and TRBJ2-6, reads DVKVTQSSRYLVKRTGEKVFLECVQDMDHENMFWYRQDPGLGLRLIYFSYDVKMKEKGDIPEGYSVSREKKERFSLILESASTNQTSMYLCASSFAGTGVTGANVLTFGAGSRLTVL.

The J gene is TRBJ1-2, the V gene TRBV29-1; D is uncertain. V lost 2 bases to trimming and J lost 7 bases, with 11 bases between them. The CDR3 sequence is 12 residues long. CDR1 SQVTM and CDR2 ANQGSEA come from the germline V gene. The CDR3 reads CSVELGSGGYTF. Here the CDR3 DNA reads TGCAGCGTTGAACTAGGGTCGGGTGGCTACACCTTC.

The rearrangement joins TRBV19 to TRBJ1-2, with D unclear. V gave up 6 bases and J gave up 6 bases, with 23 bases separating them. The germline gives CDR1 LNHDA, CDR2 SQIVND (reference sequence). The CDR3 loop spans 16 amino acids. The CDR3 here is CASSLWEINTENGYTF. CDR3 sequence (DNA): TGTGCCAGTAGCCTATGGGAGATAAATACAGAGAATGGCTACACCTTC.

The chain couples TRBV5-1 to TRBJ2-1, with 14 bases lining up with TRBD2. The CDR3 spans 15 residues. Germline loops: CDR1 SGHRS, CDR2 YFSETQ. V was pared by 7 bases and J by 9 bases, with 9 bases of the junction left unmatched. The CDR3 here is CASSPGTSGGTEQFF. Written as DNA, the CDR3 is TGCGCCAGCTCCCCAGGGACTAGCGGGGGTACTGAGCAGTTCTTC.

The gene calls are TRBV5-1 and TRBJ2-3, with unresolved D. Germline V gene lookup returns CDR1 SGHRS and CDR2 YFSETQ. V shed 3 bases and J shed 1 base, with 6 bases lying between them. The CDR3 is 13 amino acids. The CDR3 DNA sequence: TGCGCCAGCAGCTCCCTAGGCACAGATACGCAGTATTTT. Translating gives CASSSLGTDTQYF.

This clonotype was recorded a few times. This chain connects TRBV6-5 to TRBJ2-2; the match to TRBD2 covers 14 bases. Germline V gene lookup returns CDR1 MNHEY and CDR2 SVGAGI. This CDR3 contains 18 residues. V shed 3 bases and J 4 bases; nucleotides not matched to a gene: 7. CDR3 sequence: CASSYSTSGGAGTGELFF. Written as DNA, the CDR3 is TGTGCCAGCAGTTATTCGACTAGCGGGGGGGCCGGCACCGGGGAGCTGTTTTTT.

This clonotype appeared a few times. The V call is TRBV29-1, the J call TRBJ1-1; possibly TRBD1 for D (5 bases). V lost 0 bases to trimming and J lost 1 base, with 15 bases between them. CDR1 is SQVTM and CDR2 is ANQGSEA in the germline V gene. CDR3 length: 16 residues. The CDR3 nucleotides are TGCAGCGTTGAAGATCATGGGGCCGCCGGGAACACTGAAGCTTTCTTT. Its protein product is CSVEDHGAAGNTEAFF.

The sample holds a few counts of this clonotype. The chain combines TRBV7-2 with TRBJ1-5; D is uncertain. The CDR3 has 14 residues. Germline lookup yields CDR1 SGHTA and CDR2 FQGNSA. V lost 3 bases and J 4 bases, leaving 10 bases between the germline ends. The DNA of the CDR3 is TGTGCCAGCAGCTTGGGGAGTCATAATCAGCCCCAGCATTTT. Residues: CASSLGSHNQPQHF.